This T cell receptor (beta chain) was identified during a study of identifying expanded T cells in peripheral blood. Collection occurred without any documented infections or immune events in donors. Germline V gene sequence: CDR1 SGHRS, CDR2 YFSETQ. The CDR3 has 14 amino acids. V lost 4 bases and J 0 bases, leaving 9 bases between the germline ends. The repertoire was sequenced with immunoSEQ multiplex PCR; TCRdb's copy has only in-frame clones and lacks some. The sample consists of around 120,000 clones, 86% of them appearing once. The rearrangement links TRBV5-1 to TRBJ2-3; D is unresolved. The receptor's source is a person aged 18 to 75 in good health. The specimen was blood. CDR3 residues: CASSQQASTDTQYF. CDR3 in DNA: TGCGCCAGCAGCCAGCAAGCTAGCACAGATACGCAGTATTTT.